Each of the 26 T cell receptor beta chains below was sequenced from the same sample in a study of regulatory T cells in long-lasting Graves disease. Arm-PCR of CDR3 regions and iRepertoire HTBI primers were used to build TCR beta libraries. TCRdb re-analysed the multiplex PCR reads in MiXCR, keeping a single row per CDR3 protein. This sample has roughly 300,000 distinct CDR3 sequences, with 20% to 25% found just once. As for time point: persistent/refractory GD, antithyroid drugs over 5 years with positive TRAb. PBMCs were the source of the RNA used for TCR sequencing. The sample consisted of peripheral blood mononuclear cells (PBMCs), taken when the disease was refractory, from a patient treated with antithyroid drugs. The receptor set was obtained from a female donor with Graves disease.

The chain employs TRBV29-1 and TRBJ2-5; a possible D gene is TRBD2 (6 bases). The germline CDR1 and CDR2 sequences are SQVTM and ANQGSEA. Trimming removed 0 bases at V and 4 bases at J, with 15 bases between. This CDR3 is built from 15 residues. The CDR3 coding sequence is TGCAGCGTTGAAGATCCGGCTAGCGCAATAGAGACCCAGTACTTC. Its translation is CSVEDPASAIETQYF.

With regard to this clonotype: Given a much more abundant clone one base away, this may be a read error. The chain uses TRBV18 and TRBJ2-5; 10 nucleotides line up with TRBD2. This CDR3 has 15 amino acids. Germline CDR1 is KGHSH and CDR2 is LQKENI. Trimming cost V 8 bases and J 6 bases; bases outside gene matches: 12. CDR3 in DNA: TGTGCCAGCGCGCCCCCTAGCGGGAGTGGGAAGACCCAGTACTTC. The encoded protein is CASAPPSGSGKTQYF.

This clonotype has a count of ten or more. The rearrangement links TRBV28 to TRBJ1-2; weak D call: TRBD1 (5 bases). The CDR3 runs 14 residues. Germline CDR1 is MDHEN and CDR2 is SYDVKM. The V end lost 8 bases, the J end lost 0 bases, and 13 bases lay between the germline ends. The CDR3 DNA follows: TGTGCCAGCCGCGGGACGCCTCCTAACTATGGCTACACCTTC. Encoded protein: CASRGTPPNYGYTF.

CDR3 nucleotide sequence: TGTGCCAGCAGTTACTCGAAGGCTGTAGTCCGCATCCAAGAGACCCAGTACTTC. Its protein product is CASSYSKAVVRIQETQYF. The rearrangement links TRBV6-2 or TRBV6-3 to TRBJ2-5; D not certain. This CDR3 spans 18 amino acids. Trimming stripped 0 bases from V and 1 base from J, with 18 bases between. Looked up from germline, CDR1 is MNHEY and CDR2 is SVGEGT.

This clonotype was seen a few times. J is TRBJ2-5 and V is TRBV28, with D unclear. Per germline, CDR1 MDHEN and CDR2 SYDVKM. Trimming removed 5 bases from V and 2 bases from J, with 9 bases in between. The CDR3 loop spans 13 amino acids. CDR3 bases: TGTGCCAGCAGTCCCTACGGGCAAGAGACCCAGTACTTC. Translation: CASSPYGQETQYF.

The V gene is TRBV5-1, the J gene TRBJ2-2; tentative D call: TRBD1 (5 bases). CDR3 length: 14 residues. The V end was cut by 2 bases, the J end by 6 bases, with 11 bases between. Germline values: CDR1 SGHRS, CDR2 YFSETQ. CDR3 loop: CASSLSRVSGELFF. The CDR3 DNA reads TGCGCCAGCAGCTTATCCAGGGTGTCCGGGGAGCTGTTTTTT.

V usage is TRBV5-1 and J usage is TRBJ1-5; tentatively, D is TRBD1 (5 bases). Germline V gene data show CDR1 as SGHRS and CDR2 as YFSETQ. Trimming left V 9 bases short and J 1 base short, with 17 bases between. The length of the CDR3 is 15 residues. The CDR3 nucleotides are TGCGCCATCCCGAGAGACGACAGCAGCAATCAGCCCCAGCATTTT. Its protein is CAIPRDDSSNQPQHF.

V usage is TRBV20-1 and J usage is TRBJ2-1; D call uncertain. The J call may be mistaken, given a closer DNA end match to TRBJ2-5. CDR1 and CDR2 from the germline V gene are DFQATT and SNEGSKA (reference sequence). The CDR3 spans 14 residues. CDR3 loop: CSARVSRWGETQYF. DNA of the CDR3: TGCAGTGCTCGGGTCTCCAGATGGGGAGAGACCCAGTACTTC.

The chain links TRBV5-1 to TRBJ1-1; D gene ambiguous. V lost 4 bases, J lost 0 bases, and 22 bases lay in between. Per germline, CDR1 SGHRS and CDR2 YFSETQ. The CDR3 totals 18 residues. The CDR3 here is CASSARPNSRGMNTEAFF. As DNA, the CDR3 is TGCGCCAGCAGCGCACGACCCAATTCACGCGGGATGAACACTGAAGCTTTCTTT.

This clonotype was detected ten times or more. This chain connects TRBV6-5 to TRBJ1-6; D gene uncertain. Trimming took off 0 bases at V and 2 bases at J, with 8 bases between the two ends. The germline V gene encodes CDR1 MNHEY and CDR2 SVGAGI. The CDR3 is made up of 16 amino acids. CDR3 region: CASSYSRQPYNSPLHF. The CDR3 nucleotides are TGTGCCAGCAGTTACTCGAGGCAGCCCTATAATTCACCCCTCCACTTT.

This rearrangement joins TRBV20-1 to TRBJ2-7, with 7 bases fitting TRBD1. With 7 bases clipped from V and 5 bases from J, the junction kept 8 bases outside the gene matches. The CDR3 sequence is 12 residues long. The V gene's germline CDR1 is DFQATT and CDR2 SNEGSKA (reference sequence). The CDR3 nucleotides read TGCAGTGTAGGACAGGACAGGAACGAGCAGTACTTC. Its protein is CSVGQDRNEQYF.

The chain uses TRBV20-1 and TRBJ1-5, with a weak D call TRBD1 (5 bases). This CDR3 comprises 16 residues. Trimming took 3 bases from V and 0 from J, leaving 15 bases between them. The germline V gene has CDR1 DFQATT and CDR2 SNEGSKA (reference sequence). The CDR3 sequence: CSASKLKGNSNQPQHF. The CDR3, as DNA: TGCAGTGCTAGCAAACTGAAGGGGAATAGCAATCAGCCCCAGCATTTT.

This chain connects TRBV30 to TRBJ1-2; 7 positions match TRBD1. CDR3 length: 14 residues. Looked up from germline, CDR1 is GTSNPN and CDR2 is SVGIG (reference sequence). The J segment lost 4 bases and the V segment lost 3 bases, leaving 8 bases of the junction unmatched. CDR3 coding DNA: TGTGCCTGGAGCGGCACCGGGACAGTCTATGGCTACACCTTC. Translating it yields CAWSGTGTVYGYTF.

This clonotype occurred many times. V usage is TRBV20-1 and J usage is TRBJ2-7; TRBD2 agrees at 8 bases. The V and J ends lost 8 bases and 6 bases, in that order; junction bases with no gene match: 12. Germline assignment: CDR1 DFQATT and CDR2 SNEGSKA (reference sequence). The CDR3 has 13 amino acids. DNA of the CDR3: TGCAGTTCGAGCGGGAGTCCTCCTGGCGAGCAGTACTTC. This codes for CSSSGSPPGEQYF.

This clonotype has a count of ten or more. The chain employs TRBV20-1 and TRBJ2-6; 13 bases are a match to TRBD2. With 3 bases clipped from V and 0 bases from J, the junction kept 5 bases outside the gene matches. The V gene's germline CDR1 is DFQATT and CDR2 SNEGSKA (reference sequence). This CDR3 contains 18 residues. CDR3: CSARPGLAGTSGANVLTF. Here the CDR3 DNA reads TGCAGTGCTAGGCCGGGACTAGCGGGGACCTCTGGGGCCAACGTCCTGACTTTC.

This clonotype was detected ten times or more. The rearrangement joins TRBV12-3 or TRBV12-4 to TRBJ1-1; TRBD1 aligns across 12 bases. V shed 6 bases and J 2 bases; nucleotides not matched to a gene: 10. The CDR3 is 17 residues long. The CDR3 loop reads CASRPTGTGGGNTEAFF. As DNA, the CDR3 is TGTGCCAGCAGACCTACCGGGACAGGGGGCGGAAACACTGAAGCTTTCTTT.

The CDR3 loop reads CASSKKVMNTEAFF. CDR3 DNA sequence: TGTGCCAGCAGTAAAAAGGTCATGAACACTGAAGCTTTCTTT. The V and J genes are TRBV9 and TRBJ1-1; D remains unclear. With 5 bases removed from V and 0 bases from J, the gap between germline ends came to 11 bases. The germline V gene has CDR1 SGDLS and CDR2 YYNGEE. The CDR3 is made up of 14 amino acids.

Comment on this clonotype: A read error may be the cause here, since a much bigger clone is one base away. The chain links TRBV6-5 to TRBJ2-4; D remains unclear. Germline CDR1 MNHEY, CDR2 SVGAGI. The CDR3 runs to 15 residues. CDR3 in DNA: TGTGCCAGCAGTTACTCGGAAGATGAGCTGAACACTCAGTACTTC. Encoded protein: CASSYSEDELNTQYF.

A remark on this clonotype: Its ends do not fully match the called genes, so a read error is possible. The rearrangement joins TRBV6-2 or TRBV6-3 to TRBJ2-6; D unresolved. Germline V gene lookup returns CDR1 MNHEY and CDR2 SVGEGT. The CDR3 is made up of 17 amino acids. Here the CDR3 DNA reads TGTGCCGGCAGTTCGTCAGGAATAAACTCTGGGGCCAACGTCCTGACTTTC. It yields the protein CAGSSSGINSGANVLTF.

The chain recombines TRBV6-1 with TRBJ2-1, with D tentatively TRBD1 or TRBD2 (5 bases each). The CDR3 length is 14 residues. V was clipped by 9 bases and J by 5 bases, with 17 bases between them. Germline CDR1 MNHNS, CDR2 SASEGT. The CDR3 DNA follows: TGTGCCAGAAAACGAAATTGGGGGAACAATGAGCAGTTCTTC. It specifies CARKRNWGNNEQFF.

Ten or more counts support this clonotype. This sequence joins TRBV30 and TRBJ1-1; D not certain. The CDR3 extends over 14 amino acids. V gave up 2 bases and J gave up 2 bases, with 12 bases separating them. Germline-derived CDR1 and CDR2 are GTSNPN and SVGIG (reference sequence). Here the CDR3 DNA reads TGTGCCTGGAGTCGCTGGGGTACCAACACTGAAGCTTTCTTT. Protein sequence: CAWSRWGTNTEAFF.

V usage is TRBV5-1 and J usage is TRBJ1-1, with 8 bases that match TRBD1. Germline trimming cut 3 bases from V and 5 bases from J; bases unmatched to any gene: 3. CDR3 length equals 13 residues. Germline CDR1 reads SGHRS; CDR2 reads YFSETQ. CDR3 sequence: CASSYRGGTEAFF. The CDR3, as DNA: TGCGCCAGCAGCTACAGGGGGGGGACTGAAGCTTTCTTT.

This clonotype was picked up a small number of times. V gene TRBV9 combines with J gene TRBJ1-2, with TRBD1 as a possible D gene (5 bases). Trimming removed 4 bases at V and 4 bases at J, with 14 bases between. CDR1 is SGDLS and CDR2 is YYNGEE in the germline V gene. This CDR3 comprises 14 residues. CDR3 nucleotide sequence: TGTGCCAGCAGCCCACCTGACGGGACCTATGGCTACACCTTC. This gives the protein CASSPPDGTYGYTF. Supplemented by reference TRBV9 and TRBJ1-2, the full variable domain reads DSGVTQTPKHLITATGQRVTLRCSPRSGDLSVYWYQQSLDQGLQFLIQYYNGEERAKGNILERFSAQQFPDLHSELNLSSLELGDSALYFCASSPPDGTYGYTFGSGTRLTVV.

This clonotype was detected a few times. This chain links TRBV19 with TRBJ2-7, with D tentatively TRBD1 (6 bases). The V gene's germline CDR1 is LNHDA and CDR2 SQIVND (reference sequence). This CDR3 comprises 14 residues. Trimming took 4 bases from V and 7 from J, leaving 17 bases between them. CDR3 amino acids: CASSSRQATGEQYF. Here the CDR3 DNA reads TGTGCCAGTAGTAGCCGACAGGCCACTGGGGAGCAGTACTTC.

A few counts support this clonotype. A much larger clone sits a single nucleotide away, making a read error possible. The chain combines TRBV11-2 with TRBJ1-6, with D tentatively TRBD1 (5 bases). The germline gives CDR1 SGHAT, CDR2 FQNNGV. There are 13 residues in the CDR3. In nucleotides, the CDR3 is TGTGCCAGCAGCTCTCCGGGGGTAAGCCCCCGCCACTTT. It translates to CASSSPGVSPRHF.

This chain joins TRBV20-1 and TRBJ2-7; TRBD2 is a possible D gene (6 bases). Germline V gene lookup returns CDR1 DFQATT and CDR2 SNEGSKA (reference sequence). CDR3 length equals 15 residues. With 5 bases removed from V and 0 bases from J, the gap between germline ends came to 17 bases. CDR3: CSAWFSGGNSYEQYF. Written as DNA, the CDR3 is TGCAGTGCTTGGTTCTCCGGGGGAAACTCCTACGAGCAGTACTTC.